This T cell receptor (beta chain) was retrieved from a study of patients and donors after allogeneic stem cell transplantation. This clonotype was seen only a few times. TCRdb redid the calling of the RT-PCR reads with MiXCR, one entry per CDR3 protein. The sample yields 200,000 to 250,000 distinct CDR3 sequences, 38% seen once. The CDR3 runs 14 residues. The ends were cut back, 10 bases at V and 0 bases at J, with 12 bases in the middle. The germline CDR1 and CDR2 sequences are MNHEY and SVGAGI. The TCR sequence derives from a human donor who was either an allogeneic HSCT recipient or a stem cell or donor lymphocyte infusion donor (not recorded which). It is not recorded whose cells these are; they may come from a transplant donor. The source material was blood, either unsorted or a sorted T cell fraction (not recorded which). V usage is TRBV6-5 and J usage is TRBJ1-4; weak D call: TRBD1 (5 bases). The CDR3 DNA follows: TGTGCCACCGCGGACATCTCAACTAATGAAAAACTGTTTTTT. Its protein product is CATADISTNEKLFF.